The sample holds one count of the clone carrying this T cell receptor (beta chain). The data originate from a study of blood T cell repertoires in COVID-19. Overall study context: From the United States, Italy and Spain came samples of acute and convalescent COVID-19.

Germline V lookup: CDR1 SEHNR, CDR2 FQNEAQ (reference sequence). The CDR3 covers 12 residues. Germline trimming cut 3 bases from V and 9 bases from J; bases unmatched to any gene: 3. The protocol was immunoSEQ multiplex PCR, while the TCRdb copy is restricted to in-frame clones and leaves out a portion. The sample yields 200,000 or so clones, around 81% seen once. Enrolled through a virtual design, the participants were between roughly 18 and 90 years of age and came from some 25 US areas. Participant-given clinical history determined each cohort assignment. This chain joins TRBV7-9 and TRBJ2-7, with 9 bases aligning to TRBD1. The sample consisted of PBMCs or T cells enriched from blood (not recorded which). This clonotype originated in a man aged 35-49 years who had recovered from COVID-19. CDR3 amino acids: CASSLGQGVQYF. CDR3 DNA sequence: TGTGCCAGCAGCTTGGGACAGGGTGTGCAGTACTTC. The full variable domain, in which reference TRBV7-9 and TRBJ2-7 provide the parts outside the CDR3, is DTGVSQNPRHKITKRGQNVTFRCDPISEHNRLYWYRQTLGQGPEFLTYFQNEAQLEKSRLLSDRFSAERPKGSFSTLEIQRTEQGDSAMYLCASSLGQGVQYFGPGTRLTVT.